This passage covers 29 T cell receptor beta chains from one sample sequenced in a study of tumor and adjacent non-tumor tissue in lung cancer. A modified ARM-PCR protocol with three rounds of nested PCR amplified TCRbeta. TCRdb passed the multiplex PCR reads through MiXCR, listing each CDR3 protein once. The profile shows around 74,000 distinct CDR3 sequences, less than 75% of them singletons. No cell sorting was done before RNA was extracted from the tissue. The sequenced sample was lung tumor tissue. The receptor source for this set is a woman in her 70s with non-small cell lung cancer.

On this clonotype: This sequence may be a read error, since a much larger clone differs from it by one base. The chain carries TRBV28 and TRBJ1-1, with unresolved D. The CDR3 contains 11 residues. Per germline, CDR1 MDHEN and CDR2 SYDVKM. The germline V and J ends were trimmed by 7 bases and 3 bases, with 6 bases remaining between them. This chain's CDR3 is CASITDTEAFF. CDR3 nucleotide sequence: TGTGCCAGCATCACGGACACTGAAGCTTTCTTT. The variable domain in full, with the rest retrieved from reference TRBV28 and TRBJ1-1, is DVKVTQSSRYLVKRTGEKVFLECVQDMDHENMFWYRQDPGLGLRLIYFSYDVKMKEKGDIPEGYSVSREKKERFSLILESASTNQTSMYLCASITDTEAFFGQGTRLTVV.

This chain uses TRBV6-1 with TRBJ1-1; D is unclear. The germline gives CDR1 MNHNS, CDR2 SASEGT. This CDR3 has 16 residues. V shed 5 bases and J shed 4 bases, with 20 bases lying between them. The CDR3 spells CASSTIPPPYGTEAFF. The CDR3 region has the DNA TGTGCCAGCAGTACAATCCCCCCACCCTACGGCACTGAAGCTTTCTTT.

This clonotype was counted only a few times. The gene calls are TRBV19 and TRBJ2-1, with 9 bases matching TRBD2. J lost 4 bases, V lost 5 bases, and 9 bases had no gene match. Germline CDR1 LNHDA, CDR2 SQIVND (reference sequence). The CDR3 totals 16 residues. CDR3 nucleotide sequence: TGTGCCAGTAGTGGGCTAGCGGGGTTTTCTTACAATGAGCAGTTCTTC. Protein: CASSGLAGFSYNEQFF.

The chain joins TRBV5-1 to TRBJ2-7; 9 bases align to TRBD1. The CDR3 runs to 14 residues. V lost 8 bases to trimming and J lost 1 base; unmatched junction nucleotides: 7. From germline, CDR1 is SGHRS and CDR2 YFSETQ. CDR3 residues: CARSPGTGSYEQYF. The CDR3 coding sequence is TGCGCCAGGAGCCCTGGGACAGGGTCCTACGAGCAGTACTTC.

Worth noting for this clonotype: One end of the junction is discordant with germline, which a read error may explain. The chain combines TRBV24-1 with TRBJ2-3; perhaps TRBD1 as D (5 bases). Per the germline V gene, CDR1 is KGHDR and CDR2 is SFDVKD. The CDR3 covers 13 residues. CDR3 loop: CATSDLTVNTQYF. CDR3 in DNA: TGTGCCACAAGTGATCTGACAGTGAATACGCAGTATTTT.

The chain uses TRBV12-3 or TRBV12-4 and TRBJ1-2, with D unclear. The length of the CDR3 is 15 residues. Deletions cut 3 bases from V and 11 bases from J, with 22 bases between. The CDR3 reads CASSFSEPRAKGYTF. DNA of the CDR3: TGTGCCAGCAGTTTCAGTGAACCACGGGCGAAAGGATACACCTTC.

In DNA form, the CDR3 reads TGCGCCAGCAGCCAAGATGTGGACGAGCAGTTCTTC. Amino acid sequence: CASSQDVDEQFF. This chain uses TRBV4-1 with TRBJ2-1; D is ambiguous. Germline lookup yields CDR1 MGHRA and CDR2 YSYEKL. The CDR3 loop spans 12 amino acids. Between the trimmed V and J ends, which lost 0 bases and 10 bases, there was a span of 7 bases.

About this clonotype itself: Possible read error: a much larger clone is one base away. The chain couples TRBV30 to TRBJ2-1; weak D call: TRBD2 (6 bases). Per the germline V gene, CDR1 is GTSNPN and CDR2 is SVGIG (reference sequence). Trimming stripped 3 bases from V and 13 bases from J, with 22 bases between. The CDR3 is 14 amino acids. The CDR3, as DNA: TGTGCCTGGAGCCGGTTAGCGGTGACGGGTGACCAGTTCTTC. Translating it yields CAWSRLAVTGDQFF.

This sequence joins TRBV6-5 and TRBJ2-7, with a tentative D call TRBD1 (5 bases). Deletions cut 7 bases from V and 4 bases from J, with 17 bases between. CDR1 MNHEY and CDR2 SVGAGI come from the germline V gene. The CDR3 has 14 residues. CDR3 DNA: TGTGCCAGCACCCCGACAGTGGATAGGTACGAGCAGTACTTC. This sequence encodes CASTPTVDRYEQYF.

This clonotype was seen at least ten times. The CDR3 coding sequence is TGTGCCAGCAGTTACACTAGCGGGTCAGCGTCCTTATACGAGCAGTACTTC. Residues: CASSYTSGSASLYEQYF. The chain recombines TRBV6-5 with TRBJ2-7; 9 bases are shared with TRBD2. Germline CDR1 reads MNHEY; CDR2 reads SVGAGI. This CDR3 spans 17 amino acids. J lost 4 bases, V lost 2 bases, and 12 bases had no gene match.

To note about this clonotype: This may arise from a read error, as a much more abundant clone is one base away. The gene calls are TRBV7-8 and TRBJ2-7; 8 bases agree with TRBD1. Looked up from germline, CDR1 is SGHVS and CDR2 is FQNEAQ. This CDR3 region has 15 residues. CDR3 loop: CVSTSTGDVSYEQYF. CDR3 DNA: TGTGTCAGCACCTCGACAGGGGACGTTTCCTACGAGCAGTACTTC.

Notes on this clonotype: No conserved phenylalanine or tryptophan ends this CDR3, so it is likely a read error. The chain uses TRBV6-1 and TRBJ2-7; D possibly corresponds to TRBD1 (6 bases). The CDR3 sequence is 15 residues long. Per the germline V gene, CDR1 is MNHNS and CDR2 is SASEGT. CDR3 in amino acids: CASTLSRQASYAQYS. DNA of the CDR3: TGTGCCAGCACTCTCTCTAGACAGGCCTCCTACGCGCAGTACTCC.

This clonotype was recorded many times. The V and J genes are TRBV4-2 and TRBJ1-3; no clear D. V shed 0 bases and J shed 0 bases, with 9 bases lying between them. Germline V gene lookup returns CDR1 LGHNA and CDR2 YNFKEQ. This CDR3 spans 16 amino acids. The CDR3 loop is CASSQDLGSSGNTIYF. The CDR3 coding sequence is TGTGCCAGCAGCCAAGATCTAGGATCCTCTGGAAACACCATATATTTT.

A word on this clonotype: The junction departs from germline at one end; a sequencing error may be responsible. The chain is built from TRBV20-1 and TRBJ2-3; unclear D gene. Germline V gives CDR1 DFQATT, CDR2 SNEGSKA (reference sequence). The CDR3 consists of 14 residues. The CDR3 bases are TGCAGTGCTAGAGTCTGCCTAAAGGGCGGTACGCGGTATTTT. It specifies CSARVCLKGGTRYF.

Comment on this clonotype: Its ends do not fully match the called genes, so a read error is possible. This chain joins TRBV28 and TRBJ1-2, with D perhaps TRBD1 (5 bases). The CDR3 is 14 amino acids. CDR1 and CDR2 (germline): MDHEN, SYDVKM. CDR3 in DNA: TGTGTCAGCAAGTCGGGACCCAACAACTATGTTTACACCTTC. As protein: CVSKSGPNNYVYTF.

There are many counts of this clonotype. A much larger clone differs from this one at a single base, so this may be a read error. V gene TRBV28 combines with J gene TRBJ1-2, with 8 bases lining up with TRBD1. This CDR3 is 13 amino acids long. Germline V gene sequence: CDR1 MDHEN, CDR2 SYDVKM. V shed 4 bases, J shed 5 bases, and the junction held 3 bases outside the gene matches. CDR3 nucleotide sequence: TGTGCCAGCAGTTCTGGACAGGGTTATGGCTACACCTTC. It encodes CASSSGQGYGYTF.

In regard to this clonotype: The junction shows a germline mismatch at one end, possibly a read error. This chain joins TRBV5-4 and TRBJ2-3, with D possibly being TRBD2 (6 bases). CDR3 length: 15 residues. Per germline, CDR1 SGHNT and CDR2 YYREEE (reference sequence). CDR3 in DNA: TGTACCAGCAGCGGGCGGGGCAGGAGCACAGATACGCAGTATTTT. Its translation is CTSSGRGRSTDTQYF.

At least ten counts were recorded for this clonotype. The chain is built from TRBV20-1 and TRBJ2-3; D gene ambiguous. CDR3 length equals 13 residues. V was shortened by 8 bases and J by 2 bases, with 14 bases between the two germline ends. Germline lookup yields CDR1 DFQATT and CDR2 SNEGSKA (reference sequence). CDR3 nucleotide sequence: TGCAGTCCTACGGATGACCCCACAGATACGCAGTATTTT. Translating it yields CSPTDDPTDTQYF.

V usage is TRBV29-1 and J usage is TRBJ2-1, with D possibly being TRBD1 (5 bases). CDR1 and CDR2 from the germline V gene are SQVTM and ANQGSEA. CDR3 length equals 12 residues. The V end was cut by 3 bases, the J end by 13 bases, with 16 bases between. CDR3 loop: CSVDSGYCEQFF. Written as DNA, the CDR3 is TGCAGCGTTGATTCAGGGTACTGTGAACAGTTCTTC.

Turning to this clonotype: A junction boundary mismatches the germline segment, possibly from a read error. The chain employs TRBV4-1 and TRBJ1-1; D is uncertain. Germline values: CDR1 MGHRA, CDR2 YSYEKL. This CDR3 spans 13 amino acids. Here the CDR3 DNA reads TGCACCAGCAGCCACCCCCTGAACACTGAAGCTTTCTTC. Protein product: CTSSHPLNTEAFF.

V and J are TRBV4-1 and TRBJ2-1; D ambiguous. Trimming cost V 1 base and J 6 bases, with 19 bases left between them. The CDR3 is 17 residues long. Germline-derived CDR1 and CDR2 are MGHRA and YSYEKL. The CDR3 sequence is CASSQVFGPPSLNEQFF. CDR3 DNA sequence: TGCGCCAGCAGCCAAGTTTTCGGGCCTCCATCCCTCAATGAGCAGTTCTTC.

The genes are TRBV28 and TRBJ2-7, with TRBD1 matching over 7 bases. CDR1 and CDR2 (germline): MDHEN, SYDVKM. Trimming removed 10 bases from V and 4 bases from J; junction bases left unmatched: 7. The CDR3 has 12 residues. The CDR3 spells CATHRGQYEQYF. The CDR3 DNA sequence: TGTGCCACACACAGGGGCCAGTACGAGCAGTACTTC.

Comments on this clonotype: A read error may be the cause here, since a much bigger clone is one base away. This likely comes from a read error, as the CDR3 has no conserved phenylalanine or tryptophan at its end. The chain has TRBV24-1 and TRBJ1-1, with D unclear. The CDR3 is 13 residues long. Germline V gives CDR1 KGHDR, CDR2 SFDVKD. The V end was cut by 9 bases, the J end by 1 base, with 11 bases between. The CDR3 loop reads CATLNTQNTEAFY. The CDR3 region has the DNA TGTGCCACCTTGAACACCCAGAACACTGAAGCTTTCTAT.

This rearrangement joins TRBV11-3 to TRBJ1-1; no reliable D call. V was pared by 1 base and J by 5 bases, with 14 bases between. This CDR3 contains 15 residues. Germline values: CDR1 SGHNT, CDR2 YENEEA. CDR3 residues: CASSLAGYSATEAFF. The DNA for the CDR3 is TGTGCCAGCAGCTTAGCCGGATATTCGGCGACTGAAGCTTTCTTT.

The table lists this clonotype with many counts. V usage is TRBV6-1 and J usage is TRBJ2-7; 9 nucleotides line up with TRBD1. Per the germline V gene, CDR1 is MNHNS and CDR2 is SASEGT. V dropped 3 bases and J dropped 5; count of bases not matched to a gene: 2. This CDR3 is 13 amino acids long. Here the CDR3 reads CASSDRDRDEQYF. The CDR3 DNA reads as TGTGCCAGCAGTGATCGGGACAGGGACGAGCAGTACTTC.

A single count supports this clonotype. At one of its ends the junction is not consistent with the germline gene, which may arise from a read error. The V and J genes are TRBV4-1 and TRBJ2-6; tentative D call: TRBD1 (7 bases). Germline loops: CDR1 MGHRA, CDR2 YSYEKL. This CDR3 spans 17 amino acids. CDR3 loop: CASSQGDWSSGANLLTF. In DNA, the CDR3 is TGTGCCAGCAGCCAGGGGGACTGGAGCTCTGGGGCCAACCTCCTGACTTTC.

Remarks on this clonotype: An end of the junction does not agree with germline; a read error may underlie this. The genes are TRBV29-1 and TRBJ2-7, with D possibly TRBD2 on 7 matching bases. Germline CDR1 SQVTM, CDR2 ANQGSEA. CDR3 length: 16 residues. CDR3 nucleotide sequence: TGCAGCGTGTCGCCGGAAGGGGGGGCCGAGGGCTACGGGCAGTACTTC. Amino acid sequence: CSVSPEGGAEGYGQYF.

The rearrangement links TRBV7-6 to TRBJ1-3; D gene ambiguous. Trimming removed 3 bases from V and 0 bases from J, with 12 bases in between. The CDR3 spans 16 residues. CDR1 is SGHVS, CDR2 FNYEAQ, per germline. The CDR3 bases are TGTGCCAGCAGCTTGCAAGCTATCCTCTCTGGAAACACCATATATTTT. Encoded protein: CASSLQAILSGNTIYF. The entire variable domain, with the rest obtained from reference TRBV7-6 and TRBJ1-3, is as follows: GAGVSQSPRYKVTKRGQDVALRCDPISGHVSLYWYRQALGQGPEFLTYFNYEAQQDKSGLPNDRFSAERPEGSISTLTIQRTEQRDSAMYRCASSLQAILSGNTIYFGEGSWLTVV.

The genes are TRBV11-1 and TRBJ2-1, with D perhaps matching TRBD2 (5 bases). The germline V gene encodes CDR1 SGHAT and CDR2 FQDESV (reference sequence). CDR3 length: 14 residues. The V and J ends lost 8 bases and 10 bases respectively, with 21 bases between them. CDR3 bases: TGTGCCAGCTGCCCGCGCGAGGGCCGCTACGAGCAGTTCTTC. Translation: CASCPREGRYEQFF.